The clone carrying this T cell receptor beta chain was counted between two and nine times. This record belongs to a study of blood T cell repertoires in COVID-19. Clones were read by immunoSEQ multiplex PCR, and TCRdb kept only the in-frame ones, dropping some. Here the sample spans 150,000 to 200,000 clones, roughly four fifths being singletons. Trimming took 4 bases from V and 5 from J; bases not matched to a gene: 9. The CDR3 is made up of 15 amino acids. Germline loops: CDR1 SGHNT, CDR2 YENEEA. Sample: peripheral blood. The receptor's source is a human donor in a cohort sampled during active COVID-19. This chain links TRBV11-3 with TRBJ2-5, with 8 bases identical to TRBD2. The CDR3 protein is CASSSDREGGETQYF. DNA of the CDR3: TGTGCCAGCAGCTCGGACCGGGAGGGCGGGGAGACCCAGTACTTC.